The rows below give T cell receptor beta chains drawn from one sample of a study of T-cell memory formation after mild COVID-19. A single record per CDR3 protein comes from TCRdb applying MiXCR to the 5' RACE reads. The sample shows roughly 370,000 distinct CDR3 sequences, 16% of them seen only once. Sequencing was done on a sample of PBMCs or a T cell subset sorted from them (not recorded which). Receptor source: a young man who had mild COVID-19 (a few samples of this study predate the infection). Cell type and time point are not known. CDR3s include the opening cysteine and the closing phenylalanine or tryptophan. The D gene is left open where the match is weak. A row's size may be missing; if present it is once, few, many or a size class.

.,.,TRBV4-3,TRBJ2-6,TGCGCCAGCAGCACAGGGTTCGGGGCCAACGTCCTGACTTTC,CASSTGFGANVLTF
.,.,TRBV5-1,TRBJ2-2,TGCGCCAGCAGCTTGAGAACATCGAACACCGGGGAGCTGTTTTTT,CASSLRTSNTGELFF
TRBD1,few,TRBV12-3/TRBV12-4,TRBJ1-1,TGTGCCAGCAGTTTAGGCGAAGGACAGGGGCGAGGTGAAGCTTTCTTT,CASSLGEGQGRGEAFF
.,few,TRBV6-5,TRBJ2-2,TGTGCCAGCAGGCAGGGGGGAAGGACCGGGGAGCTGTTTTTT,CASRQGGRTGELFF
.,.,TRBV12-3/TRBV12-4,TRBJ2-5,TGTGCCAGCAGTTTACCCCGGGAAATGAAGACCCAGTACTTC,CASSLPREMKTQYF
.,.,TRBV6-5,TRBJ2-1,TGTGCCAGCAGTTACTCGTTTGGGGGGAATGAGCAGTTCTTC,CASSYSFGGNEQFF
.,.,TRBV30,TRBJ1-6,TGTGCCTGGAGTCCCGGGAACCCGAGATCACCCCTCCACTTT,CAWSPGNPRSPLHF
TRBD1,few,TRBV5-1,TRBJ1-4,TGCGCCAGTAAGCGGACAGGCACTAATGAAAAACTGTTTTTT,CASKRTGTNEKLFF
.,.,TRBV5-1,TRBJ2-1,TGCGCCAGCAGCTTTGACTCCTACAATGAGCAGTTCTTC,CASSFDSYNEQFF
.,.,TRBV20-1,TRBJ1-5,TGCAGTGGAAAGTTTGGTAATCAGCCCCAGCATTTT,CSGKFGNQPQHF
.,.,TRBV10-2,TRBJ1-1,TGCGCCAGCAAGATCCGGGACGGGAACACTGAAGCTTTCTTT,CASKIRDGNTEAFF
.,few,TRBV7-2,TRBJ1-5,TGTGCCAGCAGCTTAGAATCCAGGTACAATCAGCCCCAGCATTTT,CASSLESRYNQPQHF